This passage covers 5 T cell receptor beta chains from one sample sequenced in a study of cytomegalovirus exposure and HLA in healthy donors. The PCR employed 60 Vbeta primers together with 13 Jbeta primers. The assay was immunoSEQ multiplex PCR, and TCRdb's table has in-frame clones only and misses some. This table holds about 250,000 clones, approximately 81% found once. Sequencing used PBMCs. All receptors come from a girl aged 2-10 years in good health and CMV-seronegative.

The CDR3 sequence is CASSPLTGHGYTF. The CDR3 DNA reads as TGTGCCAGCAGTCCCCTGACAGGGCATGGCTACACCTTC. The rearrangement uses TRBV6-5 and TRBJ1-2; 7 bases fit TRBD1. The germline gives CDR1 MNHEY, CDR2 SVGAGI. V was pared by 5 bases and J by 6 bases, with 6 bases of the junction left unmatched. This CDR3 is built from 13 residues.

The chain employs TRBV7-9 and TRBJ1-2, with D tentatively TRBD1 (5 bases). V lost 5 bases to trimming and J lost 8 bases, with 15 bases between them. The CDR3 covers 13 residues. From germline, CDR1 is SEHNR and CDR2 FQNEAQ (reference sequence). DNA of the CDR3: TGTGCCAGCAGCGCAAACTCTGACAGCGGCTACACCTTC. The encoded protein is CASSANSDSGYTF.

The chain joins TRBV2 to TRBJ1-5; D might be TRBD1 (5 bases). V was pared by 3 bases and J by 9 bases, with 12 bases between. The CDR3 spans 13 residues. Germline-derived CDR1 and CDR2 are SNHLY and FYNNEI. The CDR3 sequence: CASSDGGVGPQHF. The CDR3 coding sequence is TGTGCCAGCAGTGACGGAGGGGTTGGGCCCCAGCATTTT.

The chain carries TRBV5-1 and TRBJ2-7; 11 bases align to TRBD1. Looked up from germline, CDR1 is SGHRS and CDR2 is YFSETQ. V lost 1 base to trimming and J lost 5 bases; unmatched junction nucleotides: 8. The CDR3 has 16 residues. CDR3 sequence reads: CASSLFGQGATNEQYF. The CDR3 DNA follows: TGCGCCAGCAGCTTGTTCGGACAGGGGGCCACCAACGAGCAGTACTTC.

The gene calls are TRBV4-2 and TRBJ2-7, with 10 bases that match TRBD1. Germline loops: CDR1 LGHNA, CDR2 YNFKEQ. J lost 2 bases, V lost 2 bases, and 6 bases had no gene match. The CDR3 extends over 16 amino acids. CDR3 DNA: TGTGCCAGCAGCCAACCCCCGGGACAGGGGACCTACGAGCAGTACTTC. It specifies CASSQPPGQGTYEQYF.